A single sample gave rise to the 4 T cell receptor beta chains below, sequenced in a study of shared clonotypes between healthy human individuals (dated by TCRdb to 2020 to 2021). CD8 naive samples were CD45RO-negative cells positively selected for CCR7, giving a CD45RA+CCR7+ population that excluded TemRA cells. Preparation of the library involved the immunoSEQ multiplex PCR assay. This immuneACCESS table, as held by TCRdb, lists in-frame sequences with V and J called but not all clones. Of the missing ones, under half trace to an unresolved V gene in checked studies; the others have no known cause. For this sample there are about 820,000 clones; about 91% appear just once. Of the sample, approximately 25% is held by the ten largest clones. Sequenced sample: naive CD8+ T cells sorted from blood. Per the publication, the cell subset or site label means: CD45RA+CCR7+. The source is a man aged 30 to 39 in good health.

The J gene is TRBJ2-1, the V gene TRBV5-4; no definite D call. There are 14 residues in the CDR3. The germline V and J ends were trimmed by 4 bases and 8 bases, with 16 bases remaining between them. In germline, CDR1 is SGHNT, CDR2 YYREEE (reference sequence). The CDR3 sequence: CASSLLASVDEQFF. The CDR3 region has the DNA TGTGCCAGCAGCCTATTGGCCAGCGTGGATGAGCAGTTCTTC.

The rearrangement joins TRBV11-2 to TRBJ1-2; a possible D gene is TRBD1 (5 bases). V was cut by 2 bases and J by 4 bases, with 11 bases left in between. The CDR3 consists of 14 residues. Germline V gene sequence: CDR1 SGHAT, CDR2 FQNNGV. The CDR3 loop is CASSLWVGTYGYTF. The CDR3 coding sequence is TGTGCCAGCAGCTTATGGGTAGGGACCTATGGCTACACCTTC.

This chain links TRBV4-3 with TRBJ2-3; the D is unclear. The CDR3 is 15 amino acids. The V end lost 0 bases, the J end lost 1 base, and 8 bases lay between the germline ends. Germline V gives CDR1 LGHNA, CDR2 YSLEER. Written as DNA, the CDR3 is TGCGCCAGCAGCCAAGATGGAAAAGGCACAGATACGCAGTATTTT. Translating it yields CASSQDGKGTDTQYF.

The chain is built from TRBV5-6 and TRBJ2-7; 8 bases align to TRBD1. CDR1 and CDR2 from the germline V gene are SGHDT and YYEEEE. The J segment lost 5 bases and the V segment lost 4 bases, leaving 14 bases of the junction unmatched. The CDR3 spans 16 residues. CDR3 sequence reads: CASSTRGRGLLNEQYF. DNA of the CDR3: TGTGCCAGCAGCACGAGGGGCAGGGGGCTTCTTAACGAGCAGTACTTC.